This entry features one T cell receptor beta chain sequence. This sample was taken from a study of tumor-infiltrating lymphocytes in localized non-small cell lung cancer. Sequencing was performed with immunoSEQ multiplex PCR; in TCRdb, only in-frame clones are kept and a portion is missing. Among around 15,000 clones, 80% were seen once, and the ten largest hold approximately 10%. V lost 5 bases to trimming and J lost 0 bases, with 8 bases between them. The CDR3 is 14 residues long. Looked up from germline, CDR1 is SGHTA and CDR2 is FQGNSA. The rearrangement links TRBV7-2 to TRBJ2-1; D is unclear. Sample: uninvolved lung tissue not adjacent to the tumor. The receptor was derived from a human donor with non-small cell lung cancer. The CDR3 protein is CASSPQDSYNEQFF. In DNA, the CDR3 is TGTGCCAGCAGCCCCCAGGACTCCTACAATGAGCAGTTCTTC.